The clone carrying this TCR beta chain appeared a few times. Its specificity is unknown. These data belong to a study of beta chain features in type 1 diabetes. The study's findings and limits: Moderately but significantly shorter TCRB CDR3s were found in Type 1 diabetes patients in all four CD4+ subsets.

Germline loops: CDR1 KGHSH, CDR2 LQKENI. J was trimmed by 6 bases and V by 4 bases; bases with no gene match: 6. The CDR3 has 15 amino acids. Expressed TCRB transcripts were sequenced, since all the RNA that had been isolated was reverse transcribed. Here immunoSEQ multiplex PCR was the method, and the copy in TCRdb shows in-frame clones only, minus some. This table has about 230,000 clones, 16% appearing once. This chain connects TRBV18 to TRBJ2-7; TRBD2 matches at 13 bases. The clonotype comes from a man younger than 45 with type 1 diabetes. The sequenced material came from naive CD4+ T cells from blood. The CDR3 spells CASSLGTSGTREQYF. For the CDR3, the DNA is TGTGCCAGCTCACTAGGGACTAGCGGGACCCGCGAGCAGTACTTC.